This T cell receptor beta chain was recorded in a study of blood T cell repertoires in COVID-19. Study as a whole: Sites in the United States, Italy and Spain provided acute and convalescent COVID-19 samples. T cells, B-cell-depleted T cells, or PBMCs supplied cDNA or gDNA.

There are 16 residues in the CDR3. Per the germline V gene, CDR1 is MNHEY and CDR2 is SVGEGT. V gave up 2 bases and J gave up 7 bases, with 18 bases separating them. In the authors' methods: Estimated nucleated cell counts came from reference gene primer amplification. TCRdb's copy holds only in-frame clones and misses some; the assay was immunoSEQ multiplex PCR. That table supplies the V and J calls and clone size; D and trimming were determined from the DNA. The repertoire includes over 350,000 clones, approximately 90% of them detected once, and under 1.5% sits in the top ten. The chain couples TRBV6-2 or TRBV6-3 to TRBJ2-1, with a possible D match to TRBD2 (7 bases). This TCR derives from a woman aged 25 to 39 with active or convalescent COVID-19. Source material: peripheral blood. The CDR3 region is CASSYGGAGSQNEQFF. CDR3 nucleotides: TGTGCCAGCAGTTACGGGGGGGCTGGGAGTCAAAATGAGCAGTTCTTC.